The table lists the clone carrying this T cell receptor beta chain with a count of one. The length of the CDR3 is 15 residues. Germline lookup yields CDR1 LNHDA and CDR2 SQIVND (reference sequence). V was pared by 3 bases and J by 5 bases, with 9 bases of the junction left unmatched. The entry originates in a study of cytomegalovirus exposure and HLA in healthy donors. PCR used 60 Vbeta primers and 13 Jbeta primers. Clones were sequenced by immunoSEQ multiplex PCR, and TCRdb holds only the in-frame ones, with some missing. Of over 150,000 clones listed, around four fifths were seen once; the top ten hold approximately 6.5%.

The sequence derives from a woman in her forties or fifties in good health and CMV-seropositive. This rearrangement joins TRBV19 to TRBJ2-5; the match to TRBD1 covers 7 bases. Sequencing was done on a sample of PBMCs. Written as DNA, the CDR3 is TGTGCCAGTAGTATTCGTCGCGAGGGGGCCGAGACCCAGTACTTC. It specifies CASSIRREGAETQYF.